The 21 T cell receptor beta chains below all came from one sample that was sequenced in a study of human thymus T cells. The thymus was resected at corrective cardiac surgery. The table came from immunoSEQ multiplex PCR; TCRdb's copy has only in-frame clones and leaves some out. The sample has about 130,000 clones; around 94% are singletons. Sequenced sample: thymus tissue. These TCRs come from a boy in the first two years of life with a congenital heart defect but otherwise immunologically healthy.

V and J are TRBV5-1 and TRBJ2-5; the D gene is possibly TRBD1 (5 bases). The CDR3 covers 17 residues. Looked up from germline, CDR1 is SGHRS and CDR2 is YFSETQ. V lost 3 bases and J 0 bases, leaving 18 bases between the germline ends. The CDR3: CASSSGRDAWYQETQYF. The CDR3 nucleotides read TGCGCCAGCAGCTCAGGGCGCGACGCTTGGTACCAAGAGACCCAGTACTTC.

In DNA, the CDR3 is TGTGCCAGCAGCCCGACTGGAAACACAGATACGCAGTATTTT. Residues: CASSPTGNTDTQYF. The chain has TRBV7-3 and TRBJ2-3, with no clear D. The CDR3 has 14 amino acids. Trimming stripped 5 bases from V and 2 bases from J, with 11 bases between. Germline loops: CDR1 SGHTA, CDR2 FQGTGA.

The rearrangement links TRBV6-1 to TRBJ1-1; D uncertain. The CDR3 length is 15 residues. Germline CDR1 is MNHNS and CDR2 is SASEGT. V dropped 5 bases and J dropped 0 bases, with 13 bases sitting between them. The CDR3 reads CASSLGAFMNTEAFF. The CDR3 DNA is TGTGCCAGCAGTCTAGGAGCCTTCATGAACACTGAAGCTTTCTTT.

The V call is TRBV29-1, the J call TRBJ2-3; 13 nucleotides align to TRBD2. V lost 5 bases to trimming and J lost 5 bases; unmatched junction nucleotides: 10. Germline loops: CDR1 SQVTM, CDR2 ANQGSEA. CDR3 length: 16 amino acids. CDR3 DNA: TGCAGCGTTATACCGACTAGCGGGGGGCCGGGAGATACGCAGTATTTT. It is translated as CSVIPTSGGPGDTQYF.

This chain uses TRBV5-6 with TRBJ2-3; TRBD1 or TRBD2 may be the D gene (5 bases each). In germline, CDR1 is SGHDT, CDR2 YYEEEE. This CDR3 has 16 amino acids. The V gene lost 2 bases and the J gene lost 3 bases, with 16 bases spanning the gap. CDR3 bases: TGTGCCAGCAGCTTCGCACCGGGGCCACCGACAGATACGCAGTATTTT. Protein sequence: CASSFAPGPPTDTQYF. Full variable domain (outside the CDR3, taken from reference TRBV5-6 and TRBJ2-3): DAGVTQSPTHLIKTRGQQVTLRCSPKSGHDTVSWYQQALGQGPQFIFQYYEEEERQRGNFPDRFSGHQFPNYSSELNVNALLLGDSALYLCASSFAPGPPTDTQYFGPGTRLTVL.

This rearrangement joins TRBV18 to TRBJ1-3; TRBD1 agrees at 7 bases. The CDR3 is 14 residues long. J gave up 7 bases and V 5 bases, and 8 bases lay outside the gene matches. Germline-derived CDR1 and CDR2 are KGHSH and LQKENI. CDR3 in amino acids: CASSLGQPMNTIYF. As DNA, the CDR3 is TGTGCCAGCTCATTGGGACAGCCGATGAACACCATATATTTT.

This chain links TRBV19 with TRBJ1-5, with 9 bases that match TRBD1. CDR3 length: 17 residues. The V gene end was trimmed by 4 bases and the J gene end by 5 bases; junction bases not matched to a gene: 12. Germline V gives CDR1 LNHDA, CDR2 SQIVND (reference sequence). CDR3 nucleotide sequence: TGTGCCAGTAGTACCTACCGGGACAGGGCAATGGATCAGCCCCAGCATTTT. Amino acids: CASSTYRDRAMDQPQHF. Drawing the rest from reference TRBV19 and TRBJ1-5, the complete variable domain is DGGITQSPKYLFRKEGQNVTLSCEQNLNHDAMYWYRQDPGQGLRLIYYSQIVNDFQKGDIAEGYSVSREKKESFPLTVTSAQKNPTAFYLCASSTYRDRAMDQPQHFGDGTRLSIL.

This chain uses TRBV27 with TRBJ2-3, with TRBD2 matching 15 bases. The CDR3 totals 18 residues. J gave up 1 base and V 5 bases, and 7 bases lay outside the gene matches. Germline V lookup: CDR1 MNHEY, CDR2 SMNVEV (reference sequence). The CDR3 nucleotides read TGTGCCAGCAGTCCCCACGGACTAGCGGGGGGGGGCACAGATACGCAGTATTTT. It encodes CASSPHGLAGGGTDTQYF.

The chain recombines TRBV7-3 with TRBJ1-1; D gene uncertain. The CDR3 consists of 13 residues. Germline lookup yields CDR1 SGHTA and CDR2 FQGTGA. V dropped 5 bases and J dropped 7 bases, with 14 bases sitting between them. CDR3 bases: TGTGCCAGCAGCCCCGGGCGGGGATTTGAAGCTTTCTTT. Encoded protein: CASSPGRGFEAFF.

J is TRBJ2-7 and V is TRBV11-2, with unresolved D. The CDR3 is made up of 17 amino acids. V lost 0 bases to trimming and J lost 7 bases, with 22 bases between them. Germline V lookup: CDR1 SGHAT, CDR2 FQNNGV. The CDR3 loop reads CASSLDPVVGPLGEQYF. The CDR3 nucleotides read TGTGCCAGCAGCTTAGATCCGGTAGTTGGACCCCTTGGGGAGCAGTACTTC.

The J gene is TRBJ2-7, the V gene TRBV28; D may be TRBD2 (7 bases). The germline V gene encodes CDR1 MDHEN and CDR2 SYDVKM. Trimming pared 3 bases from V and 7 bases from J, leaving 13 bases between. The CDR3 is 13 amino acids. The CDR3, as DNA: TGTGCCAGCAGTTTCGGGGGGCCGCGGGAGCAGTACTTC. Its protein is CASSFGGPREQYF.

The chain carries TRBV10-1 and TRBJ2-1; D is possibly TRBD2 (7 bases). The V end was cut by 6 bases, the J end by 10 bases, with 37 bases between. The CDR3 contains 20 residues. Germline lookup yields CDR1 WNHNN and CDR2 SYGVQD (reference sequence). The CDR3 DNA follows: TGCGCCAGCAGCGGGTTGCAGATATCTTGTTTGCGGGGGCTGCCAGGGGAGCAGTTCTTC. As protein: CASSGLQISCLRGLPGEQFF.

The genes are TRBV5-1 and TRBJ1-2, with 7 nucleotides matching TRBD1. This CDR3 region has 15 residues. Germline CDR1 is SGHRS and CDR2 is YFSETQ. Trimming took 5 bases from V and 4 from J; bases not matched to a gene: 11. The DNA of the CDR3 is TGCGCCAGCAGGCACGGGACAGCAACTGTCTATGGCTACACCTTC. Translated: CASRHGTATVYGYTF.

The chain uses TRBV5-4 and TRBJ1-4; D is unclear. This CDR3 comprises 12 residues. Trimming stripped 4 bases from V and 1 base from J, with 2 bases between. CDR1 and CDR2 from the germline V gene are SGHNT and YYREEE (reference sequence). In DNA form, the CDR3 reads TGTGCCAGCAGCCTAACTAATGAAAAACTGTTTTTT. Translating gives CASSLTNEKLFF.

CDR3 region: CSASFGGGAVSYEQYF. The CDR3 coding sequence is TGCAGCGCATCTTTTGGCGGGGGGGCCGTCTCCTACGAGCAGTACTTC. The rearrangement uses TRBV29-1 and TRBJ2-7; 9 bases fit TRBD2. V shed 7 bases and J 0 bases; nucleotides not matched to a gene: 13. This CDR3 region has 16 residues. Germline V gives CDR1 SQVTM, CDR2 ANQGSEA.

This clone was detected once. This chain links TRBV7-2 with TRBJ1-1, with a tentative D call TRBD1 (6 bases). The CDR3 contains 16 residues. Germline V gene sequence: CDR1 SGHTA, CDR2 FQGNSA. V lost 2 bases and J lost 4, with 17 bases in between. CDR3: CASSLFAQGYGTEAFF. CDR3 in DNA: TGTGCCAGCAGCTTATTCGCACAGGGTTATGGCACTGAAGCTTTCTTT.

This rearrangement joins TRBV4-3 to TRBJ1-1; 10 bases match TRBD1. Germline lookup yields CDR1 LGHNA and CDR2 YSLEER. V lost 4 bases and J lost 5; bases outside the gene matches: 13. This CDR3 comprises 17 residues. Written as DNA, the CDR3 is TGCGCCAGCAGCCTAAAAGGGACCGGGACAGGGGAAACTGAAGCTTTCTTT. Translated: CASSLKGTGTGETEAFF.

The chain carries TRBV30 and TRBJ2-3, with 8 bases lining up with TRBD1. Germline V gives CDR1 GTSNPN, CDR2 SVGIG (reference sequence). This CDR3 has 15 residues. Losses at the gene ends were 3 bases for V and 3 bases for J; bases not matched to a gene: 8. The CDR3 coding sequence is TGTGCCTGGAGACGGACAGGGAGCGGTACAGATACGCAGTATTTT. This encodes CAWRRTGSGTDTQYF.

V and J are TRBV27 and TRBJ2-1; D may correspond to TRBD1 or TRBD2 (5 bases each). Deletions cut 5 bases from V and 2 bases from J, with 16 bases between. Germline V gene data show CDR1 as MNHEY and CDR2 as SMNVEV (reference sequence). The CDR3 runs to 16 residues. In DNA, the CDR3 is TGTGCCAGCAGTCTCCCCCGGGACGGGGCCTACAATGAGCAGTTCTTC. Its translation: CASSLPRDGAYNEQFF.

The chain has TRBV10-1 and TRBJ1-2; the D gene is possibly TRBD1 (5 bases). The CDR3 spans 15 residues. The V and J ends lost 3 bases and 2 bases respectively, with 13 bases between them. The germline V gene has CDR1 WNHNN and CDR2 SYGVQD (reference sequence). The CDR3 sequence: CASSDGQGANYGYTF. DNA of the CDR3: TGCGCCAGCAGTGACGGGCAGGGTGCGAACTATGGCTACACCTTC.

The chain couples TRBV5-4 to TRBJ2-7; a weak D match, TRBD2 (5 bases). Trimming removed 2 bases at V and 0 bases at J, with 9 bases between. The CDR3 consists of 14 residues. Germline V gene data show CDR1 as SGHNT and CDR2 as YYREEE (reference sequence). In DNA, the CDR3 is TGTGCCAGCAGCTTTAGCGAGGGCTCCTACGAGCAGTACTTC. Translating gives CASSFSEGSYEQYF.